This T cell receptor beta chain originates from a study of regulatory T cells in long-lasting Graves disease. Regarding the study as a whole: Repertoires from persistent disease leaned toward TRBV28, TRBJ1-2 and TRBJ2-5. Persistent patients shared 2,500 to 3,000 public clonotypes among themselves. Newly diagnosed patients shared fewer, at more than 850. TCR diversity was lower in persistent Graves' patients than in newly diagnosed ones.

TCR beta libraries were built with iRepertoire HTBI primers and Arm-PCR of CDR3 regions. TCRdb used MiXCR to reprocess the multiplex PCR reads, holding one entry per CDR3 protein. The sample comprises under 700,000 distinct CDR3 sequences, around 16% of which are singletons, and 20% to 25% rests with the top ten. CDR1 SGHNT and CDR2 YENEEA come from the germline V gene. The CDR3 loop spans 18 amino acids. J gave up 2 bases and V 0 bases, and 12 bases lay outside the gene matches. Indicated time point: newly diagnosed GD, antithyroid drugs for less than 3 months. Following extraction of RNA from PBMCs, that RNA was used to make the TCR library. A note on this clonotype: Its antigen is as yet unknown.

The same data also contributed to another study, on T cells in Graves' hyperthyroidism and ophthalmopathy. That work contributes: The model predicted ophthalmopathy a median 6.5 months before onset.

Sequences were derived from peripheral blood mononuclear cells (PBMCs), sampled at new diagnosis, from a patient treated with antithyroid drugs. This rearrangement joins TRBV11-3 to TRBJ1-2; TRBD1 agrees at 7 bases. This receptor was obtained from a woman aged 40 to 65 with Graves disease. CDR3 bases: TGTGCCAGCAGCTTAGATCCGGAGGAACTACAGGGGAACTATGGCTACACCTTC. It specifies CASSLDPEELQGNYGYTF.